These 21 T cell receptor beta chains originate from one sample sequenced in a study of blood T cell repertoires in COVID-19. Measured with immunoSEQ multiplex PCR; TCRdb has only the in-frame clones, and not every one. The sample lists about 47,000 clones, 82% occurring once. Sequenced input: peripheral blood. The receptor set was obtained from a human donor with acute or convalescent COVID-19. The donor label of this sample is uncertain.

The chain uses TRBV4-2 and TRBJ2-3; TRBD1 agrees at 10 bases. Unmatched junction bases numbered 15, after V lost 4 bases and J lost 5 bases. The CDR3 has 18 residues. Germline V gene data show CDR1 as LGHNA and CDR2 as YNFKEQ. The CDR3 sequence: CASSPASGTGARGDTQYF. CDR3 sequence (DNA): TGTGCCAGCAGCCCAGCTTCCGGGACAGGGGCTCGAGGAGATACGCAGTATTTT.

The chain carries TRBV21-1 and TRBJ1-5; the D call of TRBD1 is as the table states it, not checked on the DNA. TRBV21-1 is annotated as a pseudogene. This CDR3 spans 20 amino acids. The CDR3 DNA reads TGTGCCAGCAGCAAAGAGGGGGGGCAGGGGGCGCTTGGCCAGAATCAGCCCCAGCATTTT. This encodes CASSKEGGQGALGQNQPQHF.

V is TRBV28 and J is TRBJ2-6; D might be TRBD2 (5 bases). V was trimmed by 2 bases and J by 2 bases, leaving 13 bases between them. Germline V CDR1 and CDR2: MDHEN, SYDVKM. This CDR3 has 17 residues. This chain's CDR3 is CASSLDSRGAGANVLTF. The CDR3 coding sequence is TGTGCCAGCAGTTTAGATTCTCGGGGTGCTGGGGCCAACGTCCTGACTTTC. The complete variable domain, with remaining parts taken from reference TRBV28 and TRBJ2-6, reads DVKVTQSSRYLVKRTGEKVFLECVQDMDHENMFWYRQDPGLGLRLIYFSYDVKMKEKGDIPEGYSVSREKKERFSLILESASTNQTSMYLCASSLDSRGAGANVLTFGAGSRLTVL.

The gene calls are TRBV19 and TRBJ1-2, with 7 bases identical to TRBD1. Germline CDR1 and CDR2: LNHDA and SQIVND (reference sequence). J lost 0 bases, V lost 0 bases, and 19 bases had no gene match. The CDR3 is 21 residues long. CDR3 nucleotide sequence: TGTGCCAGTAGTATAGATGGCCCCCCCCTGACAGGGTCCGTGACTAACTATGGCTACACCTTC. As protein: CASSIDGPPLTGSVTNYGYTF.

This clone was recorded a few times. V and J are TRBV9 and TRBJ1-1; D gene uncertain. This CDR3 comprises 14 residues. Germline CDR1 is SGDLS and CDR2 is YYNGEE. V dropped 4 bases and J dropped 3 bases, with 13 bases sitting between them. The CDR3 loop is CASSPGVRDTEAFF. As DNA, the CDR3 is TGTGCCAGCAGCCCCGGGGTTCGGGACACTGAAGCTTTCTTT.

The chain's CDR3 is CASSPPVGDGYTF. The CDR3 DNA reads as TGTGCCAGCTCACCACCGGTAGGGGATGGCTACACCTTC. The V call is TRBV18, the J call TRBJ1-2; possibly TRBD1 for D (5 bases). The germline V gene encodes CDR1 KGHSH and CDR2 LQKENI. The CDR3 has 13 amino acids. V lost 0 bases to trimming and J lost 6 bases, with 8 bases between them.

The rearrangement links TRBV5-1 to TRBJ1-5; D is possibly TRBD1 (5 bases). Trimming left V 4 bases short and J 9 bases short, with 20 bases between. The length of the CDR3 is 15 residues. Germline V gives CDR1 SGHRS, CDR2 YFSETQ. CDR3: CASSSGTGSGLPQHF. CDR3 DNA sequence: TGCGCCAGCAGCAGCGGGACGGGCTCCGGGTTGCCCCAGCATTTT.

The chain couples TRBV11-3 to TRBJ2-2, with D perhaps TRBD1 (6 bases). Germline CDR1 is SGHNT and CDR2 is YENEEA. CDR3 length: 16 amino acids. The ends were cut back, 3 bases at V and 0 bases at J, with 11 bases in the middle. The chain's CDR3 is CASSLGGTTNTGELFF. CDR3 nucleotide sequence: TGTGCCAGCAGCTTGGGTGGGACAACGAACACCGGGGAGCTGTTTTTT.

CDR3 nucleotide sequence: TGTGCCTGGAGTTCCCCCGCCTCGACAGGGAATAGCAATCAGCCCCAGCATTTT. Its protein is CAWSSPASTGNSNQPQHF. This chain connects TRBV30 to TRBJ1-5; TRBD1 matches 7 bases. Trimming cost V 2 bases and J 0 bases; bases outside gene matches: 13. The CDR3 is 18 amino acids. Germline values: CDR1 GTSNPN, CDR2 SVGIG (reference sequence).

This clone was counted between two and nine times. The genes are TRBV11-2 and TRBJ1-4; a possible D gene is TRBD1 (5 bases). The CDR3 is made up of 16 amino acids. Between the trimmed V and J ends, which lost 2 bases and 0 bases, there was a span of 10 bases. Germline loops: CDR1 SGHAT, CDR2 FQNNGV. The CDR3 protein is CASSLLGGATNEKLFF. The CDR3, as DNA: TGTGCCAGCAGCTTACTTGGGGGGGCAACTAATGAAAAACTGTTTTTT.

The chain is built from TRBV29-1 and TRBJ2-2; 13 bases map to TRBD2. The ends lost 6 bases at V and 4 bases at J; junction bases unmatched: 5. Per the germline V gene, CDR1 is SQVTM and CDR2 is ANQGSEA. The CDR3 loop spans 15 amino acids. In DNA, the CDR3 is TGCAGCGTCACTAGCGGGGGGGCCTTCACCGGGGAGCTGTTTTTT. It yields the protein CSVTSGGAFTGELFF.

The rearrangement uses TRBV12-3 or TRBV12-4 and TRBJ1-1; 7 bases map to TRBD1. Germline trimming cut 3 bases from V and 4 bases from J; bases unmatched to any gene: 2. The CDR3 covers 13 residues. DNA for the CDR3: TGTGCCAGCAGTTTTTCAGGGGGCACTGAAGCTTTCTTT. Translation: CASSFSGGTEAFF.

The chain recombines TRBV11-3 with TRBJ2-5, with 7 bases lining up with TRBD2. The CDR3 sequence is 15 residues long. The germline V gene encodes CDR1 SGHNT and CDR2 YENEEA. After removal of 1 base from V and 5 bases from J, the junction contained 7 bases not matched to a gene. CDR3 nucleotides: TGTGCCAGCAGCTTAGGGCGGGGGAGCGGGGAGACCCAGTACTTC. Translating it yields CASSLGRGSGETQYF.

The rearrangement links TRBV19 to TRBJ2-3; D gene ambiguous. The CDR3 has 13 amino acids. Germline CDR1 and CDR2: LNHDA and SQIVND (reference sequence). V was shortened by 3 bases and J by 1 base, with 5 bases between the two germline ends. CDR3 amino acids: CASSMQGTDTQYF. The CDR3 DNA reads TGTGCCAGTAGTATGCAGGGCACAGATACGCAGTATTTT.

J is TRBJ1-3 and V is TRBV6-6; perhaps TRBD1 as D (6 bases). The germline CDR1 and CDR2 sequences are MNHNY and SVGAGI (reference sequence). V gave up 5 bases and J gave up 2 bases, with 13 bases separating them. The CDR3 length is 15 residues. CDR3 sequence: CASSPFQGTGNTIYF. Written as DNA, the CDR3 is TGTGCCAGCAGTCCCTTCCAGGGGACTGGAAACACCATATATTTT.

The V gene is TRBV19, the J gene TRBJ1-3, with 7 bases lining up with TRBD1. Trimming at V came to 4 bases and at J to 2 bases, leaving 5 bases not matched to a gene. This CDR3 is built from 15 residues. Germline CDR1 LNHDA, CDR2 SQIVND (reference sequence). In nucleotides, the CDR3 is TGTGCCAGTAGTACGTTGACAGGGACTGGAAACACCATATATTTT. Translated, it gives CASSTLTGTGNTIYF.

The chain uses TRBV28 and TRBJ1-5; D gene ambiguous. This CDR3 contains 12 residues. The V end lost 8 bases, the J end lost 5 bases, and 10 bases lay between the germline ends. CDR1 MDHEN and CDR2 SYDVKM come from the germline V gene. CDR3 sequence: CASRELDQPQHF. The CDR3 DNA reads as TGTGCCAGCCGGGAATTGGATCAGCCCCAGCATTTT. The variable domain in full, completed from reference TRBV28 and TRBJ1-5, reads DVKVTQSSRYLVKRTGEKVFLECVQDMDHENMFWYRQDPGLGLRLIYFSYDVKMKEKGDIPEGYSVSREKKERFSLILESASTNQTSMYLCASRELDQPQHFGDGTRLSIL.

The count of this clone is one. The genes are TRBV9 and TRBJ1-2, with D perhaps matching TRBD1 (5 bases). This CDR3 is built from 15 residues. Trimming took off 4 bases at V and 1 base at J, with 14 bases between the two ends. CDR1 is SGDLS and CDR2 is YYNGEE in the germline V gene. CDR3 in DNA: TGTGCCAGCAGCCCCCCCGGGGGAAATAACTATGGCTACACCTTC. Translated: CASSPPGGNNYGYTF.

J is TRBJ1-2 and V is TRBV28; D is undetermined. This CDR3 region has 14 residues. CDR1 MDHEN and CDR2 SYDVKM come from the germline V gene. Trimming removed 1 base at V and 9 bases at J, with 15 bases between. Here the CDR3 DNA reads TGTGCCAGCAGTTTATTTGGGATGGGGAGACGCTACACCTTC. Translated, it gives CASSLFGMGRRYTF.

The chain links TRBV11-2 to TRBJ2-5; tentative D call: TRBD2 (6 bases). Trimming shortened V by 3 bases and J by 4 bases, and 12 bases separated the two germline ends. The CDR3 runs to 14 residues. The germline V gene has CDR1 SGHAT and CDR2 FQNNGV. The CDR3 protein is CASSLEGLRETQYF. DNA for the CDR3: TGTGCCAGCAGCTTGGAGGGGTTAAGAGAGACCCAGTACTTC.

In DNA, the CDR3 is TGCAGCGTTTCTGATCAGAATGGTGGCTACACCTTC. It translates to CSVSDQNGGYTF. The rearrangement uses TRBV29-1 and TRBJ1-2; D remains unclear. Trimming shortened V by 5 bases and J by 7 bases, and 14 bases separated the two germline ends. Germline assignment: CDR1 SQVTM and CDR2 ANQGSEA. This CDR3 contains 12 residues.